Detailed here is one TCR beta chain. The data were produced by immunoSEQ multiplex PCR, yet TCRdb's version contains in-frame clones alone and is incomplete. Of around 250,000 clones detected, 86% appear once; the ten largest clones hold around 2.1%. Cohort 3 donors counted as recovered after two negative PCRs, clearance, or resolved symptoms. The data originate from a study of blood T cell repertoires in COVID-19. Study context: The samples span acute and convalescent COVID-19 from the United States, Italy and Spain.

Germline V lookup: CDR1 SGHNT, CDR2 YYREEE (reference sequence). Trimming stripped 4 bases from V and 7 bases from J, with 9 bases between. The CDR3 covers 12 residues. The rearrangement joins TRBV5-4 to TRBJ1-3, with D perhaps TRBD1 (5 bases). The sample was PBMCs or T cells enriched from blood (not recorded which). The origin of this receptor is a woman in her fifties or sixties who had recovered from COVID-19. CDR3 region: CASSMAGNTIYF. The CDR3 coding sequence is TGTGCCAGCAGCATGGCAGGGAACACCATATATTTT.